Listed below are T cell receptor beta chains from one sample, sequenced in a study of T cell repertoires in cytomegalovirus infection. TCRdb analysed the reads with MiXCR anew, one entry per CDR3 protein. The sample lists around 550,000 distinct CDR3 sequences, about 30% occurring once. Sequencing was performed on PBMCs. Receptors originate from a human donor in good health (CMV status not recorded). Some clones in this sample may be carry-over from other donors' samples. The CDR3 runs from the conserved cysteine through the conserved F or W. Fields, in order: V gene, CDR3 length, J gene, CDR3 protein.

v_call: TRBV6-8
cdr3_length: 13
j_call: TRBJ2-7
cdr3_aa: CASSSYALGQASF

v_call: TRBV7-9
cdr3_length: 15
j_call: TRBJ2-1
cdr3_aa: CASSLERGRMNEQFF

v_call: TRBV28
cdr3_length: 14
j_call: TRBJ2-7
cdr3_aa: CASTTGVGSYEQYF

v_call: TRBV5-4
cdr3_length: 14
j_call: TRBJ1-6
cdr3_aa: CASSAPDRGEPLHF

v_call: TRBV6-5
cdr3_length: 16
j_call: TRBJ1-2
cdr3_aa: CASSYSRVDRPAGYTF

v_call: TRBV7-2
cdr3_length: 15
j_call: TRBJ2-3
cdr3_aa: CASSLYLYAEDTQYF

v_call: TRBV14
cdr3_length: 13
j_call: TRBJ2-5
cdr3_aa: CASSQRAGETQYF

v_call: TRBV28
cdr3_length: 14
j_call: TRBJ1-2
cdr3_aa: CASKLDGGNYGYTF

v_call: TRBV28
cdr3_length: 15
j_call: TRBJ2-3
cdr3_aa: CAISTSGASTDTQYF

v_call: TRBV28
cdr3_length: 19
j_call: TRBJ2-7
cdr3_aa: CASSLIRGVSGILTYEQYF

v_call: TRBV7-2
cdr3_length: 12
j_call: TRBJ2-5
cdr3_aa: CASSLSTGTQYF

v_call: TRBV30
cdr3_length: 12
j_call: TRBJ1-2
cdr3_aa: CAWSRTGGGYTF

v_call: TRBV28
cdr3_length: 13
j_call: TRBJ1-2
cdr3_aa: CASSAALVYGYTF

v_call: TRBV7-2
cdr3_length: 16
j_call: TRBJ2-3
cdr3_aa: CASSLAGSGRADTQYF

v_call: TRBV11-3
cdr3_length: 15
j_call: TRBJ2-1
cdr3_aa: CASSVGLADYNEQFF

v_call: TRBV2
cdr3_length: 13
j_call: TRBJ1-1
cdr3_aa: CASILEENTEAFF

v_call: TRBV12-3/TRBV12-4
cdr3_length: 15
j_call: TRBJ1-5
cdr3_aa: CASSNVGGTGQPQHF

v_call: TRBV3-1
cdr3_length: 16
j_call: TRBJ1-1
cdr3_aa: CASSPPDRGPNTEAFF

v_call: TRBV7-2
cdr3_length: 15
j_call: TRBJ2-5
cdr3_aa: CASSLVLRPRETQYF

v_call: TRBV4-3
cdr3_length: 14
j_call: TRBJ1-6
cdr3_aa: CASRGGSYNSPLHF

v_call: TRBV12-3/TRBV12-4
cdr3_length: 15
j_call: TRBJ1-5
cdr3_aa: CASRSGGGGNQPQHF

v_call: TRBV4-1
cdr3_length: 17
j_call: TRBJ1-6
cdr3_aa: CASSQGAGGGYNSPLHF

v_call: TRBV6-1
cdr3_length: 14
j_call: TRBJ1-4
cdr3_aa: CASNDGSTNEKLFF

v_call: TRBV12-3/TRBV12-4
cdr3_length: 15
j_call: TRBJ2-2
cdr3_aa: CATRRGALNTGELFF

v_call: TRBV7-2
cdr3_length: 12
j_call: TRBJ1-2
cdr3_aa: CASSLTGVLYTF

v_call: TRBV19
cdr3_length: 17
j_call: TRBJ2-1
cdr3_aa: CASSLTSGRAYGTEQFF

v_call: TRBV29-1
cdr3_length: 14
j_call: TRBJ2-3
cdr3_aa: CSVTGTLWVDTQYF

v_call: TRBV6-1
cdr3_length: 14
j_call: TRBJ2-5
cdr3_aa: CASSWGAAQETQYF

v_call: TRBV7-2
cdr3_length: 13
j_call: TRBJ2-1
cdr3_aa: CASSLDVGLALFF

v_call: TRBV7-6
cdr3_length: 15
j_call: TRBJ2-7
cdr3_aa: CASSSRQGNSYEQYF

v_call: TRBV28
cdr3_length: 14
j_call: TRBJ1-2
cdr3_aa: CASSPGQRRSGYTF